This T cell receptor (beta chain) was recovered during a study of T cell responses to AZD1222 COVID-19 vaccine. In regard to this clone: Its specificity is not known.

Looked up from germline, CDR1 is DFQATT and CDR2 is SNEGSKA (reference sequence). The CDR3 has 15 residues. V gave up 3 bases and J gave up 1 base, with 16 bases separating them. Overall study results and limits: Unmutated variant regions are reportedly the target of nearly half of TCRs that are spike-specific.

Produced via immunoSEQ multiplex PCR; TCRdb's table is partial and in-frame only. This table holds about 140,000 clones, roughly 90% found once. The clonotype comes from an adult in good health. The V call is TRBV20-1, the J call TRBJ2-7, with D possibly being TRBD1 or TRBD2 (6 bases each). The specimen comprised peripheral blood, sampled on day 0 of AZD1222 vaccination. CDR3 region: CSASGGGTLSYEQYF. For the CDR3, the DNA is TGCAGTGCTAGTGGTGGGGGGACATTATCCTACGAGCAGTACTTC.